The 24 T cell receptor beta chains below all came from one sample that was sequenced in a study of technical replicates of blood from a few donors (dated by TCRdb to about 2017). The library was built by means of the immunoSEQ multiplex PCR assay. Imported from immuneACCESS, the table was reduced by TCRdb to in-frame sequences with V and J called. These copies leave out some clones; in studies compared against another copy, an unresolved V gene accounts for under half, and the cause of the remainder is not known. The sample contains about 84,000 clones, just over 90% of them found a single time. 0.2% to 0.25% of the sample comes from the top ten. The source material was T cells isolated from PBMCs. Receptors originate from a human donor in good health.

The chain links TRBV10-3 to TRBJ2-7; TRBD2 agrees at 9 bases. This CDR3 is built from 16 residues. The germline CDR1 and CDR2 sequences are ENHRY and SYGVKD. The V gene end was trimmed by 10 bases and the J gene end by 1 base; junction bases not matched to a gene: 14. The CDR3 spells CATEGPLSGSSYEQYF. As DNA, the CDR3 is TGTGCCACCGAGGGCCCCCTTAGCGGGAGTTCCTACGAGCAGTACTTC.

The rearrangement uses TRBV7-6 and TRBJ2-5, with 7 positions matching TRBD1. V lost 5 bases, J lost 4 bases, and 13 bases stayed unmatched. The CDR3 is 16 amino acids. The germline gives CDR1 SGHVS, CDR2 FNYEAQ. CDR3 region: CASSPPRTGTPETQYF. CDR3 nucleotides: TGTGCCAGCAGCCCACCCCGGACAGGTACCCCAGAGACCCAGTACTTC.

The rearrangement joins TRBV5-1 to TRBJ2-2, with D maybe TRBD1 (6 bases). Germline-derived CDR1 and CDR2 are SGHRS and YFSETQ. CDR3 size: 15 residues. The V gene lost 0 bases and the J gene lost 8 bases, with 14 bases spanning the gap. The CDR3 DNA reads TGCGCCAGCAGCTTGGTTCCAGGGGTGGAGGGGGAGCTGTTTTTT. Translating gives CASSLVPGVEGELFF.

The V and J genes are TRBV7-9 and TRBJ1-1; D not resolved. Germline V gene sequence: CDR1 SEHNR, CDR2 FQNEAQ (reference sequence). V gave up 6 bases and J gave up 11 bases, with 13 bases separating them. This CDR3 has 11 amino acids. The CDR3 nucleotides are TGTGCCAGCAGTCCCCCCCCGGAGGCTTTCTTT. Protein product: CASSPPPEAFF.

This rearrangement joins TRBV19 to TRBJ2-3, with 10 nucleotides matching TRBD2. CDR1 and CDR2 from the germline V gene are LNHDA and SQIVND (reference sequence). This CDR3 contains 15 residues. V dropped 6 bases and J dropped 4; count of bases not matched to a gene: 7. The CDR3 DNA follows: TGTGCCAGTAGACACAGACTAGCGGGCGCAGATACGCAGTATTTT. Its protein product is CASRHRLAGADTQYF.

This clone has just one count. The chain couples TRBV5-6 to TRBJ2-2; D unresolved. CDR3 size: 14 residues. The V gene lost 4 bases and the J gene lost 0 bases, with 7 bases spanning the gap. Per the germline V gene, CDR1 is SGHDT and CDR2 is YYEEEE. This CDR3 reads CASSPSANTGELFF. In DNA form, the CDR3 reads TGTGCCAGCAGCCCCTCAGCGAACACCGGGGAGCTGTTTTTT.

The chain uses TRBV29-1 and TRBJ2-2, with D tentatively TRBD2 (5 bases). Germline V gives CDR1 SQVTM, CDR2 ANQGSEA. The CDR3 is made up of 12 amino acids. V lost 8 bases and J 4 bases, leaving 11 bases between the germline ends. This CDR3 is CSTVGLTGELFF. CDR3 nucleotide sequence: TGCAGCACTGTAGGACTCACCGGGGAGCTGTTTTTT.

V usage is TRBV6-1 and J usage is TRBJ1-3; TRBD1 matches at 8 bases. Germline assignment: CDR1 MNHNS and CDR2 SASEGT. This CDR3 spans 15 amino acids. The junction had 13 bases not matched to a gene; V was cut back by 7 bases and J by 8 bases. The CDR3 DNA sequence: TGTGCCAGCATTCGGGCGGCAGGGGGCCTGGACACCATATATTTT. Translation gives CASIRAAGGLDTIYF.

The chain links TRBV6-4 to TRBJ2-1; 11 bases fit TRBD1. The germline CDR1 and CDR2 sequences are MRHNA and SNTAGT. This CDR3 contains 15 residues. V lost 8 bases, J lost 3 bases, and 6 bases stayed unmatched. The CDR3 sequence: CASATGTGGYNEQFF. CDR3 nucleotide sequence: TGTGCCAGCGCCACAGGGACAGGGGGCTACAATGAGCAGTTCTTC.

This rearrangement joins TRBV10-2 to TRBJ2-3, with D perhaps matching TRBD2 (6 bases). Germline loops: CDR1 WSHSY, CDR2 SAAADI. The CDR3 consists of 13 residues. The V end lost 7 bases, the J end lost 6 bases, and 14 bases lay between the germline ends. CDR3 nucleotide sequence: TGCGCCAGCATACCCCCCGGGGGTGATACGCAGTATTTT. This codes for CASIPPGGDTQYF.

This CDR3 reads CSVVSPGQSNEKLFF. DNA of the CDR3: TGCAGCGTTGTGTCCCCGGGACAGAGTAATGAAAAACTGTTTTTT. The chain uses TRBV29-1 and TRBJ1-4; 7 nucleotides align to TRBD1. The CDR3 has 15 amino acids. Per the germline V gene, CDR1 is SQVTM and CDR2 is ANQGSEA. V was clipped by 4 bases and J by 4 bases; unmatched bases: 9.

The chain uses TRBV6-1 and TRBJ2-4; no clear D. Per the germline V gene, CDR1 is MNHNS and CDR2 is SASEGT. V lost 3 bases to trimming and J lost 6 bases, with 15 bases between them. The CDR3 contains 15 residues. The CDR3 nucleotides read TGTGCCAGCAGTGACCGTACACGGGTAGGAAACATTCAGTACTTC. Its translation: CASSDRTRVGNIQYF.

The genes are TRBV5-4 and TRBJ2-5; the D gene is possibly TRBD1 (5 bases). Trimming pared 3 bases from V and 0 bases from J, leaving 9 bases between. Germline lookup yields CDR1 SGHNT and CDR2 YYREEE (reference sequence). The CDR3 is 14 residues long. The CDR3 nucleotides read TGTGCCAGCAGCTCTACAGGATACCAAGAGACCCAGTACTTC. Translating gives CASSSTGYQETQYF.

The genes are TRBV5-1 and TRBJ1-3; 7 bases fit TRBD1. With V trimmed by 1 base and J by 3 bases, 4 bases remained unmatched. Germline V CDR1 and CDR2: SGHRS, YFSETQ. CDR3 size: 15 residues. The CDR3 loop reads CASSLTTGFGNTIYF. Written as DNA, the CDR3 is TGCGCCAGCAGCTTGACGACAGGGTTTGGAAACACCATATATTTT.

The chain employs TRBV27 and TRBJ2-7; D is possibly TRBD1 (5 bases). The germline V gene encodes CDR1 MNHEY and CDR2 SMNVEV (reference sequence). The CDR3 loop spans 14 amino acids. V was cut by 6 bases and J by 2 bases, with 14 bases left in between. The chain's CDR3 is CASSRDRAAYEQYF. CDR3 sequence (DNA): TGTGCCAGCAGCCGCGACAGAGCAGCCTACGAGCAGTACTTC.

The chain combines TRBV7-8 with TRBJ1-3; D ambiguous. This CDR3 has 13 amino acids. V lost 6 bases, J lost 1 base, and 7 bases lay in between. Per germline, CDR1 SGHVS and CDR2 FQNEAQ. Here the CDR3 DNA reads TGTGCCAGCAGTTCTCGGTCTGGAAACACCATATATTTT. Amino acid sequence: CASSSRSGNTIYF.

This clone occurred once. This chain connects TRBV21-1 to TRBJ2-7; the DNA was not compared with TRBD2, the D call given in the table. TRBV21-1 is recorded as a pseudogene. CDR3 length: 19 residues. CDR3 sequence: CASSKVLNWDFLSSYEQYF. The DNA for the CDR3 is TGTGCCAGCAGCAAAGTATTGAATTGGGACTTCCTGAGCTCCTACGAGCAGTACTTC.

The chain is built from TRBV9 and TRBJ1-5, with D unclear. This CDR3 spans 13 amino acids. Germline values: CDR1 SGDLS, CDR2 YYNGEE. The V end was cut by 3 bases, the J end by 1 base, with 5 bases between. CDR3: CASSGGSNQPQHF. In nucleotides, the CDR3 is TGTGCCAGCAGCGGAGGGAGCAATCAGCCCCAGCATTTT. The full variable domain, with the rest looked up from reference TRBV9 and TRBJ1-5, is DSGVTQTPKHLITATGQRVTLRCSPRSGDLSVYWYQQSLDQGLQFLIQYYNGEERAKGNILERFSAQQFPDLHSELNLSSLELGDSALYFCASSGGSNQPQHFGDGTRLSIL.

V and J are TRBV10-2 and TRBJ2-7; D not certain. The CDR3 is 13 residues long. Deletions cut 6 bases from V and 0 bases from J, with 9 bases between. Germline V gene data show CDR1 as WSHSY and CDR2 as SAAADI. The CDR3 DNA is TGCGCCAGCAGCCAGACGGGCTCCTACGAGCAGTACTTC. This codes for CASSQTGSYEQYF.

The chain couples TRBV7-2 to TRBJ1-5; D remains unclear. Germline CDR1 and CDR2: SGHTA and FQGNSA. Trimming removed 1 base at V and 0 bases at J, with 4 bases between. The CDR3 has 14 amino acids. The DNA for the CDR3 is TGTGCCAGCAGCTTAGGCTATAGCAATCAGCCCCAGCATTTT. It is translated as CASSLGYSNQPQHF.

The chain combines TRBV5-4 with TRBJ1-1; TRBD1 agrees at 9 bases. CDR1 is SGHNT, CDR2 YYREEE, per germline (reference sequence). The CDR3 length is 14 residues. V was pared by 5 bases and J by 4 bases, with 6 bases of the junction left unmatched. CDR3 region: CASSPGTGFTEAFF. The CDR3 DNA is TGTGCCAGCAGTCCCGGGACAGGGTTCACTGAAGCTTTCTTT. Combining the CDR3 with reference TRBV5-4 and TRBJ1-1 gives the whole variable domain ETGVTQSPTHLIKTRGQQVTLRCSSQSGHNTVSWYQQALGQGPQFIFQYYREEENGRGNFPPRFSGLQFPNYSSELNVNALELDDSALYLCASSPGTGFTEAFFGQGTRLTVV.

The V gene is TRBV28, the J gene TRBJ2-3, with 11 bases matching TRBD2. Germline CDR1 reads MDHEN; CDR2 reads SYDVKM. This CDR3 is built from 16 residues. The J segment lost 2 bases and the V segment lost 5 bases, leaving 6 bases of the junction unmatched. CDR3 coding DNA: TGTGCCAGCAGTGGTAGCGGGAGGGCCATCACAGATACGCAGTATTTT. This codes for CASSGSGRAITDTQYF. Supplemented by reference TRBV28 and TRBJ2-3, the full variable domain reads DVKVTQSSRYLVKRTGEKVFLECVQDMDHENMFWYRQDPGLGLRLIYFSYDVKMKEKGDIPEGYSVSREKKERFSLILESASTNQTSMYLCASSGSGRAITDTQYFGPGTRLTVL.

This clone appeared once. The chain combines TRBV19 with TRBJ2-3, with D possibly TRBD1 on 6 matching bases. This CDR3 region has 14 residues. Germline V gene data show CDR1 as LNHDA and CDR2 as SQIVND (reference sequence). V was cut by 5 bases and J by 2 bases, with 11 bases left in between. The CDR3 loop is CASSQGQTTDTQYF. CDR3 bases: TGTGCCAGTAGTCAAGGACAGACCACAGATACGCAGTATTTT.

This clone has only one observation. The chain has TRBV14 and TRBJ1-1; 10 positions match TRBD1. The CDR3 runs to 16 residues. The V gene end was trimmed by 4 bases and the J gene end by 4 bases; junction bases not matched to a gene: 9. Germline V gene data show CDR1 as SGHDN and CDR2 as FVKESK. CDR3 sequence (DNA): TGTGCCAGCAGCCCTAAGGGACAGGGGAGGTTCACTGAAGCTTTCTTT. Translation: CASSPKGQGRFTEAFF.